Each of the 29 T cell receptor beta chains below was sequenced from the same sample in a study of cytomegalovirus exposure and HLA in healthy donors. The PCR had 60 Vbeta and 13 Jbeta primers. Repertoires were generated with immunoSEQ multiplex PCR, while TCRdb's copy carries only in-frame clones and drops some. In total, the table holds just over 40,000 clones. The sequenced material came from PBMCs. The receptors here all came from a man aged 25 to 40 in good health and CMV-seronegative.

V is TRBV7-3 and J is TRBJ2-1; D might be TRBD1 (6 bases). Per the germline V gene, CDR1 is SGHTA and CDR2 is FQGTGA. This CDR3 is 13 amino acids long. V was pared by 3 bases and J by 4 bases, with 7 bases between. The CDR3 DNA reads TGTGCCAGCAGCTTGGGACAATACAATGAGCAGTTCTTC. It specifies CASSLGQYNEQFF. Full variable domain (remainder filled in from reference TRBV7-3 and TRBJ2-1): GAGVSQTPSNKVTEKGKYVELRCDPISGHTALYWYRQSLGQGPEFLIYFQGTGAADDSGLPNDRFFAVRPEGSVSTLKIQRTERGDSAVYLCASSLGQYNEQFFGPGTRLTVL.

The rearrangement uses TRBV10-3 and TRBJ2-3; TRBD1 is a possible D gene (6 bases). CDR3 length: 13 residues. With 6 bases removed from V and 2 bases from J, the gap between germline ends came to 9 bases. CDR1 and CDR2 from the germline V gene are ENHRY and SYGVKD. The CDR3 nucleotides read TGTGCCATCAGCTACAGGGTCACAGATACGCAGTATTTT. Translation gives CAISYRVTDTQYF.

CDR3 nucleotide sequence: TGTGCCACCAGCAGAGGGGGTACAGCGGGAGTCCCCTACGAGCAGTACTTC. This translates into CATSRGGTAGVPYEQYF. The chain is built from TRBV15 and TRBJ2-7, with 8 bases aligning to TRBD2. Germline V gene data show CDR1 as LNHNV and CDR2 as YYDKDF (reference sequence). This CDR3 contains 17 residues. Unmatched junction bases numbered 10, after V lost 1 base and J lost 2 bases.

Here the CDR3 reads CASSMAGGTRGDTQYF. CDR3 DNA: TGCGCCAGCAGTATGGCGGGGGGGACCCGCGGAGATACGCAGTATTTT. The chain carries TRBV5-1 and TRBJ2-3; 9 nucleotides match TRBD2. CDR3 length: 16 amino acids. V dropped 5 bases and J dropped 5; count of bases not matched to a gene: 12. CDR1 and CDR2 from the germline V gene are SGHRS and YFSETQ.

The rearrangement joins TRBV7-2 to TRBJ2-7, with D hard to call. Trimming took off 1 base at V and 6 bases at J, with 4 bases between the two ends. The CDR3 has 11 amino acids. From germline, CDR1 is SGHTA and CDR2 FQGNSA. In nucleotides, the CDR3 is TGTGCCAGCAGCTTAGTCGGCGAGCAGTACTTC. This codes for CASSLVGEQYF.

The V call is TRBV6-5, the J call TRBJ1-1; D gene uncertain. Per the germline V gene, CDR1 is MNHEY and CDR2 is SVGAGI. The CDR3 loop spans 13 amino acids. Trimming removed 6 bases from V and 4 bases from J, with 12 bases in between. CDR3 sequence (DNA): TGTGCCAGCAGGGACTTAGCGGGCACTGAAGCTTTCTTT. It specifies CASRDLAGTEAFF.

The rearrangement links TRBV27 to TRBJ1-1, with D hard to call. V shed 1 base and J shed 1 base, with 7 bases lying between them. Looked up from germline, CDR1 is MNHEY and CDR2 is SMNVEV (reference sequence). The CDR3 extends over 14 amino acids. The CDR3 is CASSLFPGNTEAFF. CDR3 in DNA: TGTGCCAGCAGTTTATTCCCAGGGAACACTGAAGCTTTCTTT.

The gene calls are TRBV6-5 and TRBJ1-2, with D perhaps matching TRBD1 (6 bases). This CDR3 has 16 amino acids. Trimming took off 2 bases at V and 0 bases at J, with 13 bases between the two ends. CDR1 MNHEY and CDR2 SVGAGI come from the germline V gene. This CDR3 reads CASSYRTSGANYGYTF. The CDR3 region has the DNA TGTGCCAGCAGTTACCGGACCTCAGGGGCTAACTATGGCTACACCTTC.

V gene TRBV6-1 combines with J gene TRBJ2-7; weak D call: TRBD2 (6 bases). This CDR3 is 15 amino acids long. Germline CDR1 is MNHNS and CDR2 is SASEGT. V lost 6 bases, J lost 6 bases, and 21 bases lay in between. CDR3 sequence reads: CASRSNYGGVAEQYF. The CDR3 DNA reads as TGTGCCAGCAGGAGTAACTACGGAGGGGTGGCCGAGCAGTACTTC.

The V and J genes are TRBV2 and TRBJ2-7; D possibly corresponds to TRBD1 (6 bases). The germline V and J ends were trimmed by 10 bases and 4 bases, with 20 bases remaining between them. Germline loops: CDR1 SNHLY, CDR2 FYNNEI. This CDR3 spans 14 amino acids. The CDR3 DNA reads as TGTGCCACCCAGGGCGGCAGGGGAGTATACGAGCAGTACTTC. Protein product: CATQGGRGVYEQYF.

This sequence joins TRBV7-9 and TRBJ2-1; TRBD2 matches 7 bases. With 0 bases clipped from V and 0 bases from J, the junction kept 2 bases outside the gene matches. Germline CDR1 is SEHNR and CDR2 is FQNEAQ (reference sequence). This CDR3 is 16 amino acids long. CDR3 in amino acids: CASSLASGPSYNEQFF. CDR3 nucleotide sequence: TGTGCCAGCAGCTTAGCTAGCGGGCCCTCCTACAATGAGCAGTTCTTC.

The chain employs TRBV7-9 and TRBJ1-1, with D possibly TRBD1 on 5 matching bases. This CDR3 has 14 amino acids. Germline CDR1 SEHNR, CDR2 FQNEAQ (reference sequence). Trimming removed 6 bases from V and 4 bases from J, with 15 bases in between. CDR3 sequence (DNA): TGTGCCAGCAGTTCCCAGGGAGGGATCACTGAAGCTTTCTTT. It codes for CASSSQGGITEAFF.

The genes are TRBV2 and TRBJ2-5; 9 nucleotides align to TRBD2. CDR1 and CDR2 from the germline V gene are SNHLY and FYNNEI. With V trimmed by 7 bases and J by 3 bases, 9 bases remained unmatched. The CDR3 spans 15 residues. The CDR3 bases are TGTGCCAGCACCGCAGGTAGCGGGAGAAAAGAGACCCAGTACTTC. Its protein product is CASTAGSGRKETQYF. Full variable domain (rest looked up from reference TRBV2 and TRBJ2-5): EPEVTQTPSHQVTQMGQEVILRCVPISNHLYFYWYRQILGQKVEFLVSFYNNEISEKSEIFDDQFSVERPDGSNFTLKIRSTKLEDSAMYFCASTAGSGRKETQYFGPGTRLLVL.

V gene TRBV9 combines with J gene TRBJ2-2; D is perhaps TRBD1 (6 bases). Trimming removed 0 bases at V and 5 bases at J, with 8 bases between. Germline V lookup: CDR1 SGDLS, CDR2 YYNGEE. The CDR3 loop spans 14 amino acids. CDR3 loop: CASSVAGQTGELFF. CDR3 DNA sequence: TGTGCCAGCAGCGTAGCGGGACAAACCGGGGAGCTGTTTTTT.

V and J are TRBV6-5 and TRBJ1-5, with D possibly being TRBD1 (6 bases). The length of the CDR3 is 15 residues. CDR1 and CDR2 (germline): MNHEY, SVGAGI. V was trimmed by 5 bases and J by 4 bases, leaving 15 bases between them. The CDR3 nucleotides read TGTGCCAGCAGTCCGGTACAGGGTTGGAATCAGCCCCAGCATTTT. Translation gives CASSPVQGWNQPQHF.

This sequence joins TRBV5-1 and TRBJ1-5, with 8 bases lining up with TRBD1. CDR1 and CDR2 (germline): SGHRS, YFSETQ. This CDR3 is built from 15 residues. V was clipped by 4 bases and J by 2 bases; unmatched bases: 5. The CDR3 region is CASSDGQGGNQPQHF. The CDR3 bases are TGCGCCAGCAGCGATGGACAGGGCGGCAATCAGCCCCAGCATTTT.

This chain uses TRBV4-1 with TRBJ1-1; 8 bases agree with TRBD1. Trimming took 0 bases from V and 0 from J; bases not matched to a gene: 0. CDR3 length: 15 residues. Looked up from germline, CDR1 is MGHRA and CDR2 is YSYEKL. The CDR3 is CASSQEGQVNTEAFF. The CDR3 DNA follows: TGCGCCAGCAGCCAAGAGGGACAGGTGAACACTGAAGCTTTCTTT.

This sequence joins TRBV18 and TRBJ2-2, with TRBD1 identical over 9 bases. From germline, CDR1 is KGHSH and CDR2 LQKENI. CDR3 length: 15 residues. Trimming cost V 5 bases and J 4 bases; bases outside gene matches: 5. Here the CDR3 reads CASSSGQGTTGELFF. DNA for the CDR3: TGTGCCAGCTCATCCGGACAGGGGACCACCGGGGAGCTGTTTTTT.

V gene TRBV27 combines with J gene TRBJ2-7, with TRBD2 identical over 8 bases. The V gene's germline CDR1 is MNHEY and CDR2 SMNVEV (reference sequence). V trimming: 5 bases; J trimming: 6 bases; junction bases outside the gene matches: 9. The CDR3 extends over 14 amino acids. The CDR3 DNA reads as TGTGCCAGCAGTATAACAGCGGGAGTTATCGAGCAGTACTTC. Encoded protein: CASSITAGVIEQYF.

The chain has TRBV15 and TRBJ2-3, with unresolved D. The germline gives CDR1 LNHNV, CDR2 YYDKDF (reference sequence). This CDR3 spans 16 amino acids. Trimming shortened V by 0 bases and J by 4 bases, and 14 bases separated the two germline ends. The CDR3 sequence: CATSRETPERADTQYF. In DNA form, the CDR3 reads TGTGCCACCAGCAGAGAGACTCCCGAGAGAGCAGATACGCAGTATTTT.

Frequency places this clone as medium-sized (0.01 to 0.1%). This chain uses TRBV5-4 with TRBJ1-1; D gene ambiguous. Germline CDR1 reads SGHNT; CDR2 reads YYREEE (reference sequence). The CDR3 runs 12 residues. V lost 0 bases and J 5 bases, leaving 5 bases between the germline ends. The CDR3 DNA follows: TGTGCCAGCAGCTTGGGAGCAACTGAAGCTTTCTTT. Protein product: CASSLGATEAFF.

The chain is built from TRBV5-1 and TRBJ1-4; TRBD1 might be the D (5 bases). Trimming cost V 5 bases and J 0 bases, with 8 bases left between them. Per germline, CDR1 SGHRS and CDR2 YFSETQ. The CDR3 has 14 amino acids. The CDR3 here is CASSLTATNEKLFF. For the CDR3, the DNA is TGCGCCAGCAGTTTGACAGCAACTAATGAAAAACTGTTTTTT.

The chain links TRBV2 to TRBJ1-2; TRBD1 matches at 7 bases. Losses at the gene ends were 3 bases for V and 2 bases for J; bases not matched to a gene: 15. CDR3 length equals 18 residues. Germline CDR1 SNHLY, CDR2 FYNNEI. The chain's CDR3 is CASSEGVWSSTGNYGYTF. In DNA, the CDR3 is TGTGCCAGCAGTGAGGGCGTTTGGTCCTCGACAGGGAACTATGGCTACACCTTC. The whole variable domain, remainder taken from reference TRBV2 and TRBJ1-2, is EPEVTQTPSHQVTQMGQEVILRCVPISNHLYFYWYRQILGQKVEFLVSFYNNEISEKSEIFDDQFSVERPDGSNFTLKIRSTKLEDSAMYFCASSEGVWSSTGNYGYTFGSGTRLTVV.

This chain links TRBV27 with TRBJ2-2; the D gene is possibly TRBD2 (6 bases). The germline gives CDR1 MNHEY, CDR2 SMNVEV (reference sequence). The V and J ends lost 2 bases and 5 bases respectively, with 15 bases between them. The CDR3 sequence is 16 residues long. Here the CDR3 reads CASSLSGRGTTGELFF. CDR3 in DNA: TGTGCCAGCAGTTTAAGCGGGCGGGGTACTACCGGGGAGCTGTTTTTT.

The chain uses TRBV18 and TRBJ1-6, with TRBD1 as a possible D gene (5 bases). Germline loops: CDR1 KGHSH, CDR2 LQKENI. This CDR3 spans 15 amino acids. Trimming removed 0 bases from V and 9 bases from J, with 12 bases in between. The CDR3 DNA sequence: TGTGCCAGCTCACCACCGGCGGGGGAGAGTTCACCCCTCCACTTT. Translation: CASSPPAGESSPLHF.

This CDR3 is CASRDNRANIQYF. In DNA form, the CDR3 reads TGCGCCAGCAGGGATAACAGGGCGAACATTCAGTACTTC. The chain employs TRBV5-1 and TRBJ2-4; D might be TRBD1 (6 bases). The CDR3 contains 13 residues. V lost 5 bases, J lost 7 bases, and 13 bases lay in between. CDR1 and CDR2 from the germline V gene are SGHRS and YFSETQ.

The V call is TRBV19, the J call TRBJ1-5, with a tentative D call TRBD1 (6 bases). Germline CDR1 and CDR2: LNHDA and SQIVND (reference sequence). There are 14 residues in the CDR3. V was trimmed by 3 bases and J by 7 bases, leaving 13 bases between them. CDR3 sequence: CASSMGQGMQPQHF. The CDR3 DNA follows: TGTGCCAGTAGTATGGGGCAGGGGATGCAGCCCCAGCATTTT. The whole variable domain, remainder taken from reference TRBV19 and TRBJ1-5, is DGGITQSPKYLFRKEGQNVTLSCEQNLNHDAMYWYRQDPGQGLRLIYYSQIVNDFQKGDIAEGYSVSREKKESFPLTVTSAQKNPTAFYLCASSMGQGMQPQHFGDGTRLSIL.

V and J are TRBV9 and TRBJ1-3; no clear D gene. Germline lookup yields CDR1 SGDLS and CDR2 YYNGEE. Trimming pared 0 bases from V and 2 bases from J, leaving 18 bases between. CDR3 length equals 18 residues. The chain's CDR3 is CASSVVGGRVTPGNTIYF. The CDR3 bases are TGTGCCAGCAGCGTAGTAGGTGGGAGGGTTACTCCTGGAAACACCATATATTTT.

The rearrangement joins TRBV25-1 to TRBJ2-2; maybe TRBD1 (6 bases). The germline V and J ends were trimmed by 5 bases and 5 bases, with 15 bases remaining between them. The CDR3 is made up of 15 amino acids. CDR1 is MGHDK, CDR2 SYGVNS, per germline. The CDR3 spells CASSNTGSRTGELFF. In DNA form, the CDR3 reads TGTGCCAGCAGTAATACAGGGTCCAGGACCGGGGAGCTGTTTTTT.